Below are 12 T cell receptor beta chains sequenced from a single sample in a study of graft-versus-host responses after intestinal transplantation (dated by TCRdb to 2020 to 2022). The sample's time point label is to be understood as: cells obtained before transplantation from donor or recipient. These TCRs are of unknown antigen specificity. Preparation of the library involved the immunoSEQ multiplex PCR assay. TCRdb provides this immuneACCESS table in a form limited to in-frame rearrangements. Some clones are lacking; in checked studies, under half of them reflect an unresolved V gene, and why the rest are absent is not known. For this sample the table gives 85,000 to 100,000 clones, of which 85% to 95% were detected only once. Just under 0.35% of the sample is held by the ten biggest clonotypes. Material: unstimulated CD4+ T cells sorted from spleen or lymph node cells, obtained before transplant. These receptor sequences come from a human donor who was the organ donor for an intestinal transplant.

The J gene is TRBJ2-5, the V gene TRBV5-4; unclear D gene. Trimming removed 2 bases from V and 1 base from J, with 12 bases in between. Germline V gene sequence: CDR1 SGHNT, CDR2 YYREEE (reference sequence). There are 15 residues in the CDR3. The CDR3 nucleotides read TGTGCCAGCAGCTTCCAGCGTACCGCCCAAGAGACCCAGTACTTC. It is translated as CASSFQRTAQETQYF.

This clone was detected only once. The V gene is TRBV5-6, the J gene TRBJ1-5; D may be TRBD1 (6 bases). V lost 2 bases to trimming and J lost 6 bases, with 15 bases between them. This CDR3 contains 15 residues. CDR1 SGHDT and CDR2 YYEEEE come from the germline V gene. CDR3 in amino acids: CASSFRGADIQPQHF. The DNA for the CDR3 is TGTGCCAGCAGCTTCCGGGGGGCGGACATTCAGCCCCAGCATTTT.

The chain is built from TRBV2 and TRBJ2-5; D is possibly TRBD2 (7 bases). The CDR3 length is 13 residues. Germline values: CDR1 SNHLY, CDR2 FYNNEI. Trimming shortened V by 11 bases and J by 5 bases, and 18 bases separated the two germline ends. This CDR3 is CAGGGGPRETQYF. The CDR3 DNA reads TGTGCCGGAGGGGGGGGGCCTAGGGAGACCCAGTACTTC. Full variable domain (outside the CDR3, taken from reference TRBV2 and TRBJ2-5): EPEVTQTPSHQVTQMGQEVILRCVPISNHLYFYWYRQILGQKVEFLVSFYNNEISEKSEIFDDQFSVERPDGSNFTLKIRSTKLEDSAMYFCAGGGGPRETQYFGPGTRLLVL.

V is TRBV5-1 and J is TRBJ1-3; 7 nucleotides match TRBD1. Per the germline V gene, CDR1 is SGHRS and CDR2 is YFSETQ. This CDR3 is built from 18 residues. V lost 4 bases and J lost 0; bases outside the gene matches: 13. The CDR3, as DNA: TGCGCCAGCAGCCAAACCGGGACAGCCTTTTCCTCTGGAAACACCATATATTTT. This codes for CASSQTGTAFSSGNTIYF. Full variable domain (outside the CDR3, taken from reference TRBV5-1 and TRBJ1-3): KAGVTQTPRYLIKTRGQQVTLSCSPISGHRSVSWYQQTPGQGLQFLFEYFSETQRNKGNFPGRFSGRQFSNSRSEMNVSTLELGDSALYLCASSQTGTAFSSGNTIYFGEGSWLTVV.

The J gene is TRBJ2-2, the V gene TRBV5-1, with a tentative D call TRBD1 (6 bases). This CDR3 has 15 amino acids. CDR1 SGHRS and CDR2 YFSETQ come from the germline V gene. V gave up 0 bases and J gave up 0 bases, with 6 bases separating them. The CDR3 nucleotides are TGCGCCAGCAGCTTGGACAGGGCGAACACCGGGGAGCTGTTTTTT. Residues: CASSLDRANTGELFF.

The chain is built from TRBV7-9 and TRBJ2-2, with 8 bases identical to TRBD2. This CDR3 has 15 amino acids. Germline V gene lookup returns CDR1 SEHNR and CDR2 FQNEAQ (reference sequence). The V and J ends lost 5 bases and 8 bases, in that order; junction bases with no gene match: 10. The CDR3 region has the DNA TGTGCCAGCAGCCCAAGCGGGAGAGTGGGTGGGGAGCTGTTTTTT. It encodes CASSPSGRVGGELFF.

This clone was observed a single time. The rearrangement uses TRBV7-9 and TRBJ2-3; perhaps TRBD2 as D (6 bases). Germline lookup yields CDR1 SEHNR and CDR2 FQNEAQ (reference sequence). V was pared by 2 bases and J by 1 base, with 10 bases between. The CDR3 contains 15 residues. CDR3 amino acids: CASSLRRGGTDTQYF. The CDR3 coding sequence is TGTGCCAGCAGCTTAAGGAGGGGCGGCACAGATACGCAGTATTTT.

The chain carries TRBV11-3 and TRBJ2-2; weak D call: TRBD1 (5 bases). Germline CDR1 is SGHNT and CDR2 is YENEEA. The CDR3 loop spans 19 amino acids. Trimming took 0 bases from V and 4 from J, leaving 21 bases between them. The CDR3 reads CASSLDRLEPGFVTGELFF. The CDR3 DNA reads TGTGCCAGCAGCTTAGATCGGCTAGAACCAGGGTTCGTCACCGGGGAGCTGTTTTTT.

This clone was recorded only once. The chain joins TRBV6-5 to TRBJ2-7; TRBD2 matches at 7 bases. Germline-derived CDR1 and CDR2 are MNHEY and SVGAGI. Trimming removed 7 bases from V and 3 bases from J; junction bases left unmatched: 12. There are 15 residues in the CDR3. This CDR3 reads CASTRGGPVGYEQYF. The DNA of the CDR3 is TGTGCCAGCACTCGCGGGGGTCCGGTGGGCTACGAGCAGTACTTC.

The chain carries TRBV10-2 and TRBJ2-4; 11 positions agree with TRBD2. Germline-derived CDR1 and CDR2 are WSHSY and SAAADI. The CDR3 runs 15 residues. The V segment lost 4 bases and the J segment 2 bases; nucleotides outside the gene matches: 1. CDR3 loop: CASSGLAGPKNIQYF. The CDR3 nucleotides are TGCGCCAGCAGTGGACTAGCGGGACCCAAAAACATTCAGTACTTC.

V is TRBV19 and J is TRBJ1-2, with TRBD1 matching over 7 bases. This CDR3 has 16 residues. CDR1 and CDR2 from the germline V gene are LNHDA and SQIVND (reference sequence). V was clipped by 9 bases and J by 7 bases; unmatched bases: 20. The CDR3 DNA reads TGTGCCAGCCAGCCATCCCCGGGACAGACCTCCCTTGGCTACACCTTC. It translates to CASQPSPGQTSLGYTF.

CDR3 amino acids: CASSSTGQSYGYTF. Written as DNA, the CDR3 is TGTGCCAGCAGTTCCACGGGACAGTCCTATGGCTACACCTTC. The chain recombines TRBV6-5 with TRBJ1-2; TRBD1 aligns across 7 bases. The length of the CDR3 is 14 residues. Germline-derived CDR1 and CDR2 are MNHEY and SVGAGI. J gave up 4 bases and V 4 bases, and 6 bases lay outside the gene matches.